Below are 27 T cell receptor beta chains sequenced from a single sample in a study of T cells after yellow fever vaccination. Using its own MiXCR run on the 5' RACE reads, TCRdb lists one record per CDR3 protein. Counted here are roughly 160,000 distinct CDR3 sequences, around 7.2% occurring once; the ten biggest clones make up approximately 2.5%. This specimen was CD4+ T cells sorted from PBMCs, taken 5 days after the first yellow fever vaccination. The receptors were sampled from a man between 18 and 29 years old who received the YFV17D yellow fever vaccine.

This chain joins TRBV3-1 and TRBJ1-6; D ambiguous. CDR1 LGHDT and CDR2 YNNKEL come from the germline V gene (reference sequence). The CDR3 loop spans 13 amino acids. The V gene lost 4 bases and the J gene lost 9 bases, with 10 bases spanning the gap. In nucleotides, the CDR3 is TGTGCCAGCAGCCCCCGGGAGACTTCACCCCTCCACTTT. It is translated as CASSPRETSPLHF.

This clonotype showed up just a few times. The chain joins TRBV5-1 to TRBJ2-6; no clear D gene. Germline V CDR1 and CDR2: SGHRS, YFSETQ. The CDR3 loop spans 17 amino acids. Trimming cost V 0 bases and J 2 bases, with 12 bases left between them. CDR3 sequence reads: CASSLAPPVAGANVLTF. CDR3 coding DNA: TGCGCCAGCAGCTTGGCCCCACCGGTAGCTGGGGCCAACGTCCTGACTTTC.

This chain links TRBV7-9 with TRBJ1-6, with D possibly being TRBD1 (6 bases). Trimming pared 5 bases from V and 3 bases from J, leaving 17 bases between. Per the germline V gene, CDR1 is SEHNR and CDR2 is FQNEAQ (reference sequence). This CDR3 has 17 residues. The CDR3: CASSQETGQSYNSPLHF. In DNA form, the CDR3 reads TGTGCCAGCAGCCAGGAGACCGGACAGAGCTATAATTCACCCCTCCACTTT.

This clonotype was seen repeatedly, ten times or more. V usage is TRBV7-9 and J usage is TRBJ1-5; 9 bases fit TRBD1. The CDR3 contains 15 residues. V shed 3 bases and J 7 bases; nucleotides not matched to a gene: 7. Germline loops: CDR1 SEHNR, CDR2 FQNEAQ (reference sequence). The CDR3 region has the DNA TGTGCCAGCAGCTTGGGTTGGGACAGGGAGCAGCCCCAGCATTTT. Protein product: CASSLGWDREQPQHF.

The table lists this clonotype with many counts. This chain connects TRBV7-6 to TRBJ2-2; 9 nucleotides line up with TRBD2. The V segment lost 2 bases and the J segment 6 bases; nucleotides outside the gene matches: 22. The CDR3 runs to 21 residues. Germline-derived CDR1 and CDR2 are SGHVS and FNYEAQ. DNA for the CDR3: TGTGCCAGCAGCTTATTAGGACTAGCGACGGGGGGAGTGTATCATGCCGGGGAGCTGTTTTTT. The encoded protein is CASSLLGLATGGVYHAGELFF.

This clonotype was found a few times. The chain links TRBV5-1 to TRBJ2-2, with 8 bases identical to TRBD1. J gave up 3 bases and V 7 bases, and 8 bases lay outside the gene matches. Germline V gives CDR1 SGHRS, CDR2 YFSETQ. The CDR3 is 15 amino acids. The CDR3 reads CASALTGAYTGELFF. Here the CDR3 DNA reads TGCGCCAGCGCATTGACAGGGGCTTACACCGGGGAGCTGTTTTTT.

In nucleotides, the CDR3 is TGTGCCAGCAGTCCCCCATCGAACACTGAAGCTTTCTTT. This gives the protein CASSPPSNTEAFF. The chain is built from TRBV12-3 or TRBV12-4 and TRBJ1-1; no firm D call. Trimming cost V 5 bases and J 1 base, with 8 bases left between them. The CDR3 loop spans 13 amino acids.

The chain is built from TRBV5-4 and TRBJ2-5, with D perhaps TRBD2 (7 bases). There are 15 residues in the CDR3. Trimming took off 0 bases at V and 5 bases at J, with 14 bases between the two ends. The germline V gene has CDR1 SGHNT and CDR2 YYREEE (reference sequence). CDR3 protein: CASSLAGGDRETQYF. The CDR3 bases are TGTGCCAGCAGCTTGGCGGGGGGCGATAGGGAGACCCAGTACTTC.

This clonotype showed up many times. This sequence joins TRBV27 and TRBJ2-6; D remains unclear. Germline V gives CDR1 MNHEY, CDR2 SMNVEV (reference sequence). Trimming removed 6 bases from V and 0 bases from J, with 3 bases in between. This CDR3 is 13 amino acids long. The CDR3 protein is CASRLSGANVLTF. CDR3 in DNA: TGTGCCAGCAGGCTCTCTGGGGCCAACGTCCTGACTTTC. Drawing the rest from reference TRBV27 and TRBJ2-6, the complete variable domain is EAQVTQNPRYLITVTGKKLTVTCSQNMNHEYMSWYRQDPGLGLRQIYYSMNVEVTDKGDVPEGYKVSRKEKRNFPLILESPSPNQTSLYFCASRLSGANVLTFGAGSRLTVL.

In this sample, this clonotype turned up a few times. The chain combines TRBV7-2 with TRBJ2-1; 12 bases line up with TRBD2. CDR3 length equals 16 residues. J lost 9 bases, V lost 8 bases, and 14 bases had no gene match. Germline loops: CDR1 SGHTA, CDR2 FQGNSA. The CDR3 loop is CASGIMWLAGGGEQFF. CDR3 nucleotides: TGTGCCAGCGGAATAATGTGGCTAGCGGGGGGGGGTGAGCAGTTCTTC.

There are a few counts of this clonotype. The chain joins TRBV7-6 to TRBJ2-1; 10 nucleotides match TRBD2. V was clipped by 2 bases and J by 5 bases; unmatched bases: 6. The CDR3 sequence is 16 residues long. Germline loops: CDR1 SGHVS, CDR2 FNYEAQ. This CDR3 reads CASSLTPSGGNNEQFF. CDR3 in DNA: TGTGCCAGCAGCTTAACACCTAGCGGGGGTAACAATGAGCAGTTCTTC.

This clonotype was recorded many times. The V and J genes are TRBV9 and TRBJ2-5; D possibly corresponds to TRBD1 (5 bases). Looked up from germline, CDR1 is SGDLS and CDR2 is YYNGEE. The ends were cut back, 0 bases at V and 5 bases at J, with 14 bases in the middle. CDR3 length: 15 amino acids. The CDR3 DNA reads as TGTGCCAGCAGCGTAGGTGGCAGCCCAGGGGAGACCCAGTACTTC. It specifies CASSVGGSPGETQYF.

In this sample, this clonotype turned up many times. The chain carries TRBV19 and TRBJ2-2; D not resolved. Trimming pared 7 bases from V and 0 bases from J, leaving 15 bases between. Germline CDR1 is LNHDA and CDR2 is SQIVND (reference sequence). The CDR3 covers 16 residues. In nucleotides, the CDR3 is TGTGCCAGTACCTGGGTATCGCTCCCGAACACCGGGGAGCTGTTTTTT. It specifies CASTWVSLPNTGELFF.

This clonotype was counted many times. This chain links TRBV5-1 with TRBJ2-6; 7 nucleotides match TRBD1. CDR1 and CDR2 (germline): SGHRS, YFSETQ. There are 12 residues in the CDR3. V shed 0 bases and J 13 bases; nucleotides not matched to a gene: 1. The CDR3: CASSLETGVLTF. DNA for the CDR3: TGCGCCAGCAGCTTGGAGACAGGGGTCCTGACTTTC.

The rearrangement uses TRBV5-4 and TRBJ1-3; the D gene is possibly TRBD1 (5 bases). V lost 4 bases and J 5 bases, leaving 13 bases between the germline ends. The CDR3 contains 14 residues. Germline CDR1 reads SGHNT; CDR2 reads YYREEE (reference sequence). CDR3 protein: CASSQQLDRNTIYF. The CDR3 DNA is TGTGCCAGCAGCCAACAATTGGACAGAAACACCATATATTTT.

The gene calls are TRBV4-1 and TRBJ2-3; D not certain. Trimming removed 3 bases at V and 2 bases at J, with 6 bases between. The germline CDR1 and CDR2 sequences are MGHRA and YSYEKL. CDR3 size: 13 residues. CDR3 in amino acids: CASSQVDTDTQYF. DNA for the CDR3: TGCGCCAGCAGCCAGGTTGACACAGATACGCAGTATTTT.

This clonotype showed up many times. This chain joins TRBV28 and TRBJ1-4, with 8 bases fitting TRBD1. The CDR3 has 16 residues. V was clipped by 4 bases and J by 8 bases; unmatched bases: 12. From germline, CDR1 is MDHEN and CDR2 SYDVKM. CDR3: CASSSLRQGREEKLFF. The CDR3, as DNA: TGTGCCAGCAGTTCCCTCCGACAGGGGAGGGAGGAAAAACTGTTTTTT.

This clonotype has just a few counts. This CDR3 reads CASSSTTTGELFF. The CDR3 DNA follows: TGTGCCAGTAGTAGCACGACCACCGGGGAGCTGTTTTTT. The chain combines TRBV19 with TRBJ2-2; D not certain. Trimming shortened V by 4 bases and J by 4 bases, and 7 bases separated the two germline ends. Germline V gene data show CDR1 as LNHDA and CDR2 as SQIVND (reference sequence). There are 13 residues in the CDR3.

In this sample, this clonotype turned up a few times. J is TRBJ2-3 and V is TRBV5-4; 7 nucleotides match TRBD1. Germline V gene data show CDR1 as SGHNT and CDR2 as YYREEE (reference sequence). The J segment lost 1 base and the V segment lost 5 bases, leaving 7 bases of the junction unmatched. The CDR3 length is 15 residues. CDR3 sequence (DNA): TGTGCCAGCAGACCGACAGGGCTAGGCACAGATACGCAGTATTTT. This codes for CASRPTGLGTDTQYF.

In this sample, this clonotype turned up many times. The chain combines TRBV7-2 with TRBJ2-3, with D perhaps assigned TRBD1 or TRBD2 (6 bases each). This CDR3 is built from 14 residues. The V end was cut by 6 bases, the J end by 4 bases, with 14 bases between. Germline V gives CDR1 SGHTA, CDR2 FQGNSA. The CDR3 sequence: CASSPGAGADTQYF. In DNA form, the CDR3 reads TGTGCCAGCAGTCCGGGGGCAGGGGCAGATACGCAGTATTTT. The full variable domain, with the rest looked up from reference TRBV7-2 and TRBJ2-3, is GAGVSQSPSNKVTEKGKDVELRCDPISGHTALYWYRQSLGQGLEFLIYFQGNSAPDKSGLPSDRFSAERTGGSVSTLTIQRTQQEDSAVYLCASSPGAGADTQYFGPGTRLTVL.

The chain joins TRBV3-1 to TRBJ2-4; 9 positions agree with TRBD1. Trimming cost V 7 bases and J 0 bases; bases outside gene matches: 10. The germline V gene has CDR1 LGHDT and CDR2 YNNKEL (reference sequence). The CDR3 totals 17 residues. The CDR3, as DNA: TGTGCCAGCACCAAGACCCACAGGGGGCTAGCCAAAAACATTCAGTACTTC. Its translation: CASTKTHRGLAKNIQYF.

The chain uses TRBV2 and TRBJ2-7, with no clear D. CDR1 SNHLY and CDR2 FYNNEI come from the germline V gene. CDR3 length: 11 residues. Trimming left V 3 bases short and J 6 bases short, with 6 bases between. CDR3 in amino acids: CASSDDSEQYV. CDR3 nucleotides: TGTGCCAGCAGTGATGATAGCGAGCAGTACGTC.

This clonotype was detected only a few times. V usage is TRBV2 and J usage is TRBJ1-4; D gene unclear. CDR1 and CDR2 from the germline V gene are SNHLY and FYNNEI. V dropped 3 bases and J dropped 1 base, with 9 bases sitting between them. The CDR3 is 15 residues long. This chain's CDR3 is CASSDRRGTNEKLFF. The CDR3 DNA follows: TGTGCCAGCAGTGACCGACGTGGAACTAATGAAAAACTGTTTTTT.

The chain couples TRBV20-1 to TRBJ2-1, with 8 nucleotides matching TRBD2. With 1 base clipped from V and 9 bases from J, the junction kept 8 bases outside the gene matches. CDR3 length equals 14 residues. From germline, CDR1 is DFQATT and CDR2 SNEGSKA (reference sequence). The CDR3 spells CSARGPGLGTEQFF. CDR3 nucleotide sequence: TGCAGTGCTAGAGGACCGGGACTAGGGACTGAGCAGTTCTTC.

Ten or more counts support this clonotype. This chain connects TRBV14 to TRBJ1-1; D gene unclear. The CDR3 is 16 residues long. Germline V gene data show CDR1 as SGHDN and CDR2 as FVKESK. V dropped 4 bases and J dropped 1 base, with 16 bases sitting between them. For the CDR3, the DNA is TGTGCCAGCAGCCCGGTAGGATTTGGGAGGAACACTGAAGCTTTCTTT. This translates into CASSPVGFGRNTEAFF. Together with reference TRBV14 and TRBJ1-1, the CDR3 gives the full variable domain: EAGVTQFPSHSVIEKGQTVTLRCDPISGHDNLYWYRRVMGKEIKFLLHFVKESKQDESGMPNNRFLAERTGGTYSTLKVQPAELEDSGVYFCASSPVGFGRNTEAFFGQGTRLTVV.

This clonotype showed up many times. The CDR3 nucleotides are TGTGCCAGCAGCCCTGACGGATGGTCCTACGAGCAGTACGTC. This translates into CASSPDGWSYEQYV. The gene calls are TRBV12-3 or TRBV12-4 and TRBJ2-7, with D uncertain. The CDR3 runs 14 residues. V dropped 6 bases and J dropped 1 base, with 13 bases sitting between them.

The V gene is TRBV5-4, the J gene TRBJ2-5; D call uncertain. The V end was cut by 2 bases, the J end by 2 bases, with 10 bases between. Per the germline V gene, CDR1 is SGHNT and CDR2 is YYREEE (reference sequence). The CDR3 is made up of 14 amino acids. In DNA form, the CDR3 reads TGTGCCAGCAGCTTACCCCCCCCGCAAGAGACCCAGTACTTC. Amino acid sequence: CASSLPPPQETQYF. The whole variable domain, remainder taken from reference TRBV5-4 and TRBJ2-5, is ETGVTQSPTHLIKTRGQQVTLRCSSQSGHNTVSWYQQALGQGPQFIFQYYREEENGRGNFPPRFSGLQFPNYSSELNVNALELDDSALYLCASSLPPPQETQYFGPGTRLLVL.